The present entry profiles one T cell receptor (beta chain) with its context. Its antigen remains unidentified. Exposure to brentuximab vedotin varied, and each patient had relapsed following autologous stem cell transplantation. This sample stems from a study of PD-1 blockade in classical Hodgkin lymphoma. Germline-derived CDR1 and CDR2 are SQVTM and ANQGSEA. The CDR3 loop spans 13 amino acids. The trim removed 5 bases at V and 6 bases at J, leaving 4 bases unmatched. Method: immunoSEQ multiplex PCR; TCRdb's copy keeps in-frame clones and lacks some. This table has more than 40,000 clones, over 60% appearing once. Points from the study as a whole: Nivolumab initiated under 1 year post-ASCT led to patient exclusion. Baseline TCR diversity was reportedly lower in newly diagnosed patients than healthy donors.

This TCR was recovered from a human donor with classical Hodgkin lymphoma. The sample here was peripheral blood mononuclear cells (PBMCs), taken at baseline. V gene TRBV29-1 combines with J gene TRBJ1-2; 12 bases line up with TRBD1. CDR3 residues: CSVQGQGANGYTF. The DNA for the CDR3 is TGCAGCGTTCAGGGACAGGGGGCGAATGGCTACACCTTC.